The clone carrying this T cell receptor (delta chain) has only a few counts. The antigen is not known. RNA was extracted from the cells and then reverse transcribed. Pooled V-gene forward primers with one constant-region reverse primer generated the CDR3 amplicons by multiplex PCR. With CATT, TCRdb re-called clones from the multiplex PCR reads. The repertoire includes more than 50,000 delta-chain clones, more than 15% of them detected once, and under 0.55% sits in the top ten. Alphabeta T cells were depleted, then CD3+ Vdelta1+ Vdelta2- thymocytes were FACS-sorted. This specimen comes from a study of Vδ1+ human thymocytes. Study-level findings and limits: Despite high sort purity, about 20% of thymic T cell receptor delta sequences were Vdelta2. Thymic TRG and TRD repertoires appeared highly polyclonal, with Gaussian CDR3 length distributions. TRD repertoires were essentially private, unlike widely shared TRG clonotypes.

In germline, CDR1 is TSWWSYY, CDR2 QGS. Germline trimming cut 2 bases from V and 1 base from J; bases unmatched to any gene: 35. There are 27 residues in the CDR3. Sequencing was performed on Vdelta1+ gamma-delta thymocytes from the thymus. As to subset: FACS-sorted CD3+ TCRalphabeta- TCRVdelta1+ TCRVdelta2- thymocytes. The sequence came from a boy younger than two who had congenital heart surgery. This chain joins TRDV1 and TRDJ1, with 12 bases fitting TRDD3. In DNA form, the CDR3 reads TGTGCTCTTGGGGAAGGGCGACTCCGGGAAGACTGGGGGATACCCTGGATACCCCTACGAGGCACCGATAAACTCATCTTT. Translating gives CALGEGRLREDWGIPWIPLRGTDKLIF.